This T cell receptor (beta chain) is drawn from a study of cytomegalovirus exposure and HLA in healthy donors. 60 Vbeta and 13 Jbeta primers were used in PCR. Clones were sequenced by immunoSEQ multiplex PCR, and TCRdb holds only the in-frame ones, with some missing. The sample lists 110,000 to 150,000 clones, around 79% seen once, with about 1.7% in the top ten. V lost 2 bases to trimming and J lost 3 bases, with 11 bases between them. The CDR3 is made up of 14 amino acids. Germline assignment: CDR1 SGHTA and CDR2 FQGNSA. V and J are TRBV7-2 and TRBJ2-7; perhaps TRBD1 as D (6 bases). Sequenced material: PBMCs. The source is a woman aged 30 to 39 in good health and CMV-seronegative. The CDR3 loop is CASSLTDRVYEQYF. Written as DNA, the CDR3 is TGTGCCAGCAGCTTAACGGACAGAGTCTACGAGCAGTACTTC.